The next 17 T cell receptor beta chains were all read from a single sample in a study of post-analysis software for immune sequencing data. Broader study findings: TRBV segments more frequent in patients than in controls numbered roughly 5 and included TRBV5-6, TRBV5-1 and TRBV20-1.

Antigens of these TCRs are unknown. Sequencing libraries made from TCR beta cDNA carried unique molecular identifiers. Each CDR3 protein is one row after TCRdb ran MiXCR on the PCR reads. The profile shows about 540,000 distinct CDR3 sequences, 34% of them singletons. Sequenced sample: blood. Receptors originate from a girl aged 2 to 17 with multiple sclerosis.

A note on this clonotype: A much larger clonotype is one base distant, so this may be a read error. The V call is TRBV6-4, the J call TRBJ2-6; TRBD1 agrees at 8 bases. The CDR3 runs 15 residues. In germline, CDR1 is MRHNA, CDR2 SNTAGT. CDR3 sequence: CASSPTGVGANVRTF. The CDR3 DNA reads TGTGCCAGCAGTCCGACAGGGGTTGGGGCCAACGTCCGGACTTTC.

This clonotype was seen just once. The rearrangement links TRBV20-1 to TRBJ2-1, with D uncertain. The CDR3 is 13 residues long. Germline V gene lookup returns CDR1 DFQATT and CDR2 SNEGSKA (reference sequence). V lost 0 bases and J 6 bases, leaving 9 bases between the germline ends. CDR3 residues: CSARDPGANEQFF. The DNA of the CDR3 is TGCAGTGCTAGAGATCCAGGCGCCAATGAGCAGTTCTTC.

Notes on this clonotype: One end of the junction varies from germline; a read error may be responsible. V and J are TRBV20-1 and TRBJ2-7; a possible D gene is TRBD2 (6 bases). The CDR3 has 13 residues. Germline-derived CDR1 and CDR2 are DFQATT and SNEGSKA (reference sequence). CDR3 bases: TGCAGTCACCGGCGGGGAAACTCCTGCGAGCAGTACTTC. It translates to CSHRRGNSCEQYF.

V usage is TRBV12-3 or TRBV12-4 and J usage is TRBJ2-5; D is ambiguous. The V gene lost 3 bases and the J gene lost 3 bases, with 8 bases spanning the gap. CDR3 length equals 13 residues. CDR3 bases: TGTGCCAGCAGTTTTATCCGAAAAGAGACCCAGTACTTC. Amino acids: CASSFIRKETQYF.

The chain recombines TRBV7-9 with TRBJ2-5, with 7 bases that match TRBD1. CDR3 length equals 15 residues. The germline V gene encodes CDR1 SEHNR and CDR2 FQNEAQ (reference sequence). With 2 bases clipped from V and 4 bases from J, the junction kept 7 bases outside the gene matches. The CDR3 sequence: CASSLMAGGGETQYF. As DNA, the CDR3 is TGTGCCAGCAGCTTAATGGCAGGGGGTGGAGAGACCCAGTACTTC.

This clonotype has just a few counts. The rearrangement uses TRBV6-4 and TRBJ2-1, with 7 nucleotides matching TRBD1. The CDR3 is 12 residues long. CDR1 is MRHNA and CDR2 is SNTAGT in the germline V gene. V lost 6 bases, J lost 15 bases, and 11 bases stayed unmatched. The CDR3 DNA sequence: TGTGCCAGCAGCAGTACAGGGGTTGATCGGTTCTTC. Residues: CASSSTGVDRFF.

The rearrangement joins TRBV15 to TRBJ1-1, with 7 bases fitting TRBD1. In germline, CDR1 is LNHNV, CDR2 YYDKDF (reference sequence). The CDR3 extends over 14 amino acids. V lost 3 bases and J lost 7; bases outside the gene matches: 8. The CDR3 DNA reads TGTGCCACCAGCAGCCCGGGACAGCACCTTGAAGCTTTCTTT. Its translation is CATSSPGQHLEAFF. Combining the CDR3 with reference TRBV15 and TRBJ1-1 gives the whole variable domain DAMVIQNPRYQVTQFGKPVTLSCSQTLNHNVMYWYQQKSSQAPKLLFHYYDKDFNNEADTPDNFQSRRPNTSFCFLDIRSPGLGDTAMYLCATSSPGQHLEAFFGQGTRLTVV.

This clonotype has only a few counts. The CDR3 loop is CSAPRDSYTDTQYF. In DNA form, the CDR3 reads TGCAGTGCCCCCCGGGACAGCTACACAGATACGCAGTATTTT. The V and J genes are TRBV20-1 and TRBJ2-3, with TRBD1 matching 7 bases. CDR1 DFQATT and CDR2 SNEGSKA come from the germline V gene (reference sequence). The CDR3 has 14 residues. J gave up 2 bases and V 6 bases, and 8 bases lay outside the gene matches.

This clonotype was counted between two and nine times. The gene calls are TRBV12-3 or TRBV12-4 and TRBJ2-2; TRBD1 is a possible D gene (6 bases). The CDR3 consists of 14 residues. V shed 3 bases and J shed 4 bases, with 9 bases lying between them. CDR3 region: CASSLAGVTGELFF. The CDR3 nucleotides are TGTGCCAGCAGTTTGGCAGGGGTCACCGGGGAGCTGTTTTTT.

The chain combines TRBV5-1 with TRBJ2-7; D is unresolved. Germline assignment: CDR1 SGHRS and CDR2 YFSETQ. Deletions cut 2 bases from V and 3 bases from J, with 12 bases between. This CDR3 is built from 14 residues. CDR3 amino acids: CASSLTSTIYEQYF. For the CDR3, the DNA is TGCGCCAGCAGCTTAACTTCGACGATCTACGAGCAGTACTTC.

In this sample, this clonotype turned up a few times. The chain recombines TRBV6-1 with TRBJ1-1; D is perhaps TRBD1 (6 bases). Germline CDR1 reads MNHNS; CDR2 reads SASEGT. The V end lost 7 bases, the J end lost 7 bases, and 22 bases lay between the germline ends. This CDR3 region has 15 residues. The CDR3: CASKGGPGALGEAFF. The CDR3, as DNA: TGTGCCAGCAAGGGGGGACCAGGGGCCCTAGGTGAAGCTTTCTTT.

This clonotype has just a few counts. The J gene is TRBJ1-2, the V gene TRBV7-9; 9 bases are shared with TRBD1. This CDR3 has 16 residues. Germline V gene sequence: CDR1 SEHNR, CDR2 FQNEAQ (reference sequence). J was trimmed by 5 bases and V by 5 bases; bases with no gene match: 12. CDR3 region: CASSPPDRGTMYGYTF. The CDR3 nucleotides are TGTGCCAGCAGCCCTCCGGACAGGGGAACGATGTATGGCTACACCTTC.

The chain joins TRBV7-9 to TRBJ2-1, with D possibly matching TRBD1 (6 bases). With 6 bases removed from V and 10 bases from J, the gap between germline ends came to 19 bases. The CDR3 is 14 amino acids. Germline V CDR1 and CDR2: SEHNR, FQNEAQ (reference sequence). The CDR3 sequence: CASRSQGPGVEQFF. The CDR3 DNA is TGTGCCAGCAGATCCCAGGGCCCAGGGGTCGAGCAGTTCTTC.

The chain uses TRBV4-1 and TRBJ1-2, with a possible D match to TRBD1 (6 bases). This CDR3 has 14 amino acids. V lost 5 bases and J lost 3, with 13 bases in between. Germline values: CDR1 MGHRA, CDR2 YSYEKL. The CDR3 here is CASSFTGLDYGYTF. The CDR3 region has the DNA TGCGCCAGCAGCTTTACAGGGTTGGACTATGGCTACACCTTC.

The chain couples TRBV5-1 to TRBJ2-5; weak D call: TRBD2 (5 bases). The V and J ends lost 4 bases and 2 bases respectively, with 15 bases between them. This CDR3 is built from 15 residues. The V gene's germline CDR1 is SGHRS and CDR2 YFSETQ. Written as DNA, the CDR3 is TGCGCCAGCAGCGCGTCGGGGTTGGGGCAAGAGACCCAGTACTTC. Amino acid sequence: CASSASGLGQETQYF.

The rearrangement uses TRBV5-5 and TRBJ2-1; TRBD1 agrees at 8 bases. Germline V gives CDR1 SGHKS, CDR2 YYEKEE (reference sequence). This CDR3 has 15 residues. J gave up 2 bases and V 7 bases, and 8 bases lay outside the gene matches. The CDR3: CASVTETGAYNEQFF. CDR3 nucleotides: TGTGCCAGCGTAACAGAGACAGGGGCCTACAATGAGCAGTTCTTC.

The chain joins TRBV29-1 to TRBJ1-1, with D perhaps matching TRBD1 (5 bases). The CDR3 loop spans 13 amino acids. Germline CDR1 and CDR2: SQVTM and ANQGSEA. Trimming removed 6 bases at V and 5 bases at J, with 16 bases between. The DNA for the CDR3 is TGCAGCGTCTGGAGGGGTCGTTATACTGAAGCTTTCTTT. It yields the protein CSVWRGRYTEAFF.